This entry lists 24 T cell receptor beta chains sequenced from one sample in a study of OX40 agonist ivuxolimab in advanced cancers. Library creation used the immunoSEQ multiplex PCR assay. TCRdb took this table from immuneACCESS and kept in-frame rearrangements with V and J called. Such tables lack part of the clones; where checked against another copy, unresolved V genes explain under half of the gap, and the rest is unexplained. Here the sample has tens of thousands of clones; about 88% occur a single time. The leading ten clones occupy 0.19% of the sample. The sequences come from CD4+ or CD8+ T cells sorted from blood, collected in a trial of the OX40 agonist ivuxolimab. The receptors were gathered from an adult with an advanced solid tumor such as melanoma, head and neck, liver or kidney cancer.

Written as DNA, the CDR3 is TGCGCCAGCAGCTATGGGAGGGGTTCCGGTTCACCCCTCCACTTT. It codes for CASSYGRGSGSPLHF. The chain has TRBV5-1 and TRBJ1-6; maybe TRBD1 (5 bases). Trimming removed 3 bases at V and 9 bases at J, with 16 bases between. CDR1 and CDR2 (germline): SGHRS, YFSETQ. The CDR3 extends over 15 amino acids. Variable domain in full (rest from reference TRBV5-1 and TRBJ1-6): KAGVTQTPRYLIKTRGQQVTLSCSPISGHRSVSWYQQTPGQGLQFLFEYFSETQRNKGNFPGRFSGRQFSNSRSEMNVSTLELGDSALYLCASSYGRGSGSPLHFGNGTRLTVT.

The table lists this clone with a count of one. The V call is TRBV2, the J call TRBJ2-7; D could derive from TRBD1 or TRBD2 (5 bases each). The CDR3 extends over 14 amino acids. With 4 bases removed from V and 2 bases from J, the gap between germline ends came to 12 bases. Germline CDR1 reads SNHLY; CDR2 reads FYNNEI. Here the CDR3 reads CASSGDAWTYEQYV. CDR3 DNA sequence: TGTGCCAGCAGTGGGGACGCCTGGACCTACGAGCAGTACGTC.

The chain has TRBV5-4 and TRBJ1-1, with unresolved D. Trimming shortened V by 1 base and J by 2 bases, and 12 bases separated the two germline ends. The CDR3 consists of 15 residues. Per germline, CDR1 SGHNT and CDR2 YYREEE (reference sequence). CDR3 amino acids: CASSLLAGDNTEAFF. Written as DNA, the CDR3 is TGTGCCAGCAGCTTGTTGGCAGGCGATAACACTGAAGCTTTCTTT.

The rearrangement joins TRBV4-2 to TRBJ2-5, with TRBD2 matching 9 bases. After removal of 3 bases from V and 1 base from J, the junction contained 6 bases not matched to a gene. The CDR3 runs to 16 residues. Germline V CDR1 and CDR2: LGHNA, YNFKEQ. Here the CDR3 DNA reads TGTGCCAGCAGCCAGACTAGCGGCCGAACCCAAGAGACCCAGTACTTC. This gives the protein CASSQTSGRTQETQYF.

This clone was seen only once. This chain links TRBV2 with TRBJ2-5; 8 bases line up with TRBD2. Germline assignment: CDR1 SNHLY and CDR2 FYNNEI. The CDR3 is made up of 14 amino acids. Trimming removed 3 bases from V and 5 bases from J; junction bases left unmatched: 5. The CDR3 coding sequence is TGTGCCAGCAGTGACGGAAGCGGGAGTGAGACCCAGTACTTC. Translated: CASSDGSGSETQYF.

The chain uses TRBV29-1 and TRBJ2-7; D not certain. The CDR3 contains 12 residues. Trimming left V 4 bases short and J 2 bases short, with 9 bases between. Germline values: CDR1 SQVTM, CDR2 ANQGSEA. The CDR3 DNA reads TGCAGCGTTGCACGGTCTCCCTACGAGCAGTACTTC. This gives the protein CSVARSPYEQYF.

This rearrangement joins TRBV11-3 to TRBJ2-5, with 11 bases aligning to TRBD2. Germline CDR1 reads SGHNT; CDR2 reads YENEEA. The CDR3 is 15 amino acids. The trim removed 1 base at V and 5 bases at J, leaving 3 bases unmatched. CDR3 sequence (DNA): TGTGCCAGCAGCTTAGGACTAGCGGGAATGGAGACCCAGTACTTC. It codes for CASSLGLAGMETQYF.

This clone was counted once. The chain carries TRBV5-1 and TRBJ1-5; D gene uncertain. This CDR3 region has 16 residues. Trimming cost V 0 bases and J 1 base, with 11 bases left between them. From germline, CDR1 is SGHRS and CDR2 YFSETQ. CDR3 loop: CASSLVPTDSNQPQHF. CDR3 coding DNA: TGCGCCAGCAGCTTGGTTCCCACGGACAGCAATCAGCCCCAGCATTTT.

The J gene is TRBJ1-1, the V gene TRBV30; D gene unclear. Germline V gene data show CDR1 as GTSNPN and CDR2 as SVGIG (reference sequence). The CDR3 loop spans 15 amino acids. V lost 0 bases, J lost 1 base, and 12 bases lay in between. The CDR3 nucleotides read TGTGCCTGGAGTGTACCACAGTCGGGGAACACTGAAGCTTTCTTT. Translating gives CAWSVPQSGNTEAFF.

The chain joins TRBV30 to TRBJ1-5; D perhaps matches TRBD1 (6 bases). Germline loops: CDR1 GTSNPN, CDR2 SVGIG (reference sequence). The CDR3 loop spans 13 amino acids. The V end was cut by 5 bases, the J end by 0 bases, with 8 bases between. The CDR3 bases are TGTGCCTGGGGACAGTATAGCAATCAGCCCCAGCATTTT. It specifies CAWGQYSNQPQHF.

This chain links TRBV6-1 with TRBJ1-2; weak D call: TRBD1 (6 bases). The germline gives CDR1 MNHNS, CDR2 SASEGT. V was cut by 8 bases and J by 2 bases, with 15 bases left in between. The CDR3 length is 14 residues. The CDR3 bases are TGTGCCAGCCTCCGAAGACAGGAGAACTATGGCTACACCTTC. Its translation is CASLRRQENYGYTF.

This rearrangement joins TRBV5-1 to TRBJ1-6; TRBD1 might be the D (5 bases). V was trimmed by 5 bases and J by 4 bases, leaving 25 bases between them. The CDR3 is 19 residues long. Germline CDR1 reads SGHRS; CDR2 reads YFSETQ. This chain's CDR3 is CASSRIHGGGDGYNSPLHF. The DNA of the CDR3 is TGCGCCAGCAGTAGGATACACGGTGGAGGGGACGGTTATAATTCACCCCTCCACTTT.

In nucleotides, the CDR3 is TGCGCCAGCAGCACTACGACCCGGGACAGTATAGCCAAAAACATTCAGTACTTC. This gives the protein CASSTTTRDSIAKNIQYF. The chain uses TRBV5-1 and TRBJ2-4; 7 nucleotides match TRBD1. Germline V lookup: CDR1 SGHRS, CDR2 YFSETQ. There are 18 residues in the CDR3. With V trimmed by 4 bases and J by 0 bases, 13 bases remained unmatched.

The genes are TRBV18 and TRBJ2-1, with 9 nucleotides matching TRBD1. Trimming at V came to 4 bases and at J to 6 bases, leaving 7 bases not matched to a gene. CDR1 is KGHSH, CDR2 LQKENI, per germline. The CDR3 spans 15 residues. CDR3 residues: CASSLTPTGGNEQFF. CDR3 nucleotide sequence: TGTGCCAGCTCACTTACCCCGACAGGGGGCAATGAGCAGTTCTTC.

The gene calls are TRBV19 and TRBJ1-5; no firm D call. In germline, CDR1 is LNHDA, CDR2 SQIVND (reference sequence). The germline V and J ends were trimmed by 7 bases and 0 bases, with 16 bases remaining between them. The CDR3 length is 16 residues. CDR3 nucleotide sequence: TGTGCCAGTACCGGGTTCGGACCTTATAGCAATCAGCCCCAGCATTTT. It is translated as CASTGFGPYSNQPQHF.

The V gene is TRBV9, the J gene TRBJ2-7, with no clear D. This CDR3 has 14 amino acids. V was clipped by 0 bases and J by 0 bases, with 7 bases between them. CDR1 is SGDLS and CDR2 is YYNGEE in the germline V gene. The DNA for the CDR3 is TGTGCCAGCAGCGTAGCACAGTTCTCCTACGAGCAGTACTTC. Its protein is CASSVAQFSYEQYF. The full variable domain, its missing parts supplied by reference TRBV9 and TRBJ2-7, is DSGVTQTPKHLITATGQRVTLRCSPRSGDLSVYWYQQSLDQGLQFLIQYYNGEERAKGNILERFSAQQFPDLHSELNLSSLELGDSALYFCASSVAQFSYEQYFGPGTRLTVT.

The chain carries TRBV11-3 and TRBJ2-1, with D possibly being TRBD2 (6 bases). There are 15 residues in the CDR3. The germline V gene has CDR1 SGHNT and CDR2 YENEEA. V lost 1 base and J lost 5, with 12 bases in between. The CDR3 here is CASSLGDGGHNEQFF. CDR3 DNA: TGTGCCAGCAGCTTAGGTGACGGGGGTCACAATGAGCAGTTCTTC.

The CDR3 DNA reads as TGTGCCAGTAGCATCCCGACATTCTCTGGAAACACCATATATTTT. Protein: CASSIPTFSGNTIYF. The chain joins TRBV19 to TRBJ1-3; D is uncertain. This CDR3 has 15 residues. The V end lost 6 bases, the J end lost 0 bases, and 12 bases lay between the germline ends. Germline V gene lookup returns CDR1 LNHDA and CDR2 SQIVND (reference sequence).

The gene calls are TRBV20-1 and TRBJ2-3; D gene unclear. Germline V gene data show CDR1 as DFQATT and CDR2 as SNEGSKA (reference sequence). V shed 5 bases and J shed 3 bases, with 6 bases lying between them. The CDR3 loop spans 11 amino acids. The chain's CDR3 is CSAGKTDTQYF. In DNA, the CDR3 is TGCAGTGCTGGTAAAACAGATACGCAGTATTTT.

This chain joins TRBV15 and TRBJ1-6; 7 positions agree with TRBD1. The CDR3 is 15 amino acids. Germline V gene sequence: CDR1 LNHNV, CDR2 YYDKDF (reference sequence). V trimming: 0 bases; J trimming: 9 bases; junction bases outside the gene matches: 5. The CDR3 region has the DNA TGTGCCACCAGCAGAGACGTCGACAGGGTTTCACCCCTCCACTTT. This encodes CATSRDVDRVSPLHF.

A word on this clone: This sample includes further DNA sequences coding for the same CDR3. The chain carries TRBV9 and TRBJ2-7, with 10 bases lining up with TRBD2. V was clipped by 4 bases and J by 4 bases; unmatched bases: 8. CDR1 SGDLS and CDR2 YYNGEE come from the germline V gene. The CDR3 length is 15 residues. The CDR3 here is CASSFGLAEPYEQYF. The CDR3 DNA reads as TGTGCCAGCAGCTTTGGACTAGCGGAGCCGTACGAGCAGTACTTC. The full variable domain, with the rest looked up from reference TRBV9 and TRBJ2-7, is DSGVTQTPKHLITATGQRVTLRCSPRSGDLSVYWYQQSLDQGLQFLIQYYNGEERAKGNILERFSAQQFPDLHSELNLSSLELGDSALYFCASSFGLAEPYEQYFGPGTRLTVT.

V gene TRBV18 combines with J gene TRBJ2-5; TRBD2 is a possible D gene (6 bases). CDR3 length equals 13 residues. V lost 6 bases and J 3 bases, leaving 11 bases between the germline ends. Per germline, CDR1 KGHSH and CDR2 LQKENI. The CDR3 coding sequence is TGTGCCAGCTCGCAGGGACTCAAAGAGACCCAGTACTTC. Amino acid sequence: CASSQGLKETQYF.

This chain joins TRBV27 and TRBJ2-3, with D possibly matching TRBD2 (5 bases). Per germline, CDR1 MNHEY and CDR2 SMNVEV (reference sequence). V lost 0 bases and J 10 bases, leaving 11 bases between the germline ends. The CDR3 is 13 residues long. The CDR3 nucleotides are TGTGCCAGCAGTTTATCGGGAGAGGTCGCGCAGTATTTT. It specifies CASSLSGEVAQYF.

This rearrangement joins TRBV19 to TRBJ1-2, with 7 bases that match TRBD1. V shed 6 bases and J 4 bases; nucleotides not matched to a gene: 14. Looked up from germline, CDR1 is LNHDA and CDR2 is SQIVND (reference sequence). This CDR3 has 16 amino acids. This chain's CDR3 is CASRDLGQTYFYGYTF. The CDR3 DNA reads TGTGCCAGTAGAGACTTGGGACAGACATATTTCTATGGCTACACCTTC.